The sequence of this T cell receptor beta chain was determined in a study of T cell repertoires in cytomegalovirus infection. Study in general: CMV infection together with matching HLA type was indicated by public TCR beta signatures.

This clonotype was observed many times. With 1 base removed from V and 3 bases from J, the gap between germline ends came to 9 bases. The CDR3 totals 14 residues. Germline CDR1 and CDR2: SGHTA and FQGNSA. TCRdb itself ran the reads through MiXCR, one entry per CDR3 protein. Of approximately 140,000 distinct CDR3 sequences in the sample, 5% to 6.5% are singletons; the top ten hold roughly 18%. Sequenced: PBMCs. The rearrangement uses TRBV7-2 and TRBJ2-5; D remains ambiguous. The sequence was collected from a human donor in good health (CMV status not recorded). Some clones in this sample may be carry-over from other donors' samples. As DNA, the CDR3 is TGTGCCAGCAGCTTAGTGGCAGCAGAAGAGACCCAGTACTTC. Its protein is CASSLVAAEETQYF.